This TCR beta chain was recorded in a study of blood T cell repertoires in COVID-19. Study-wide context: Collection of acute and convalescent COVID-19 samples took place in the United States, Italy and Spain. T cells, B-cell-depleted T cells, or PBMCs supplied cDNA or gDNA.

Germline V gene lookup returns CDR1 LGHDT and CDR2 YNNKEL (reference sequence). The CDR3 covers 11 residues. V lost 5 bases, J lost 7 bases, and 8 bases lay in between. Per the study methods: Amplification of reference gene primers provided the estimated nucleated cell counts. The table came from immunoSEQ multiplex PCR; TCRdb's copy has only in-frame clones and leaves some out. The DNA was the basis for D and trimming; V, J and clone size are from that table. The profile shows roughly 99,000 clones, roughly 84% of them singletons. Sequenced sample: peripheral blood. This TCR was sampled from a human donor in a cohort sampled during active COVID-19. J is TRBJ1-1 and V is TRBV3-1 (or the pseudogene TRBV3-2); unclear D gene. This chain's CDR3 is CASSVGDEAFF. The DNA of the CDR3 is TGTGCCAGCAGCGTCGGGGATGAAGCTTTCTTT.